One and the same sample provided the 31 T cell receptor beta chains below, sequenced in a study of cytomegalovirus exposure and HLA in healthy donors (dated by TCRdb to between 2016 and 2019). Receptor amplification or capture employed the immunoSEQ multiplex PCR assay. A mixture of 60 forward primers for TCR Vbeta segments and 13 reverse primers for TCR Jbeta segments was used in the multiplex PCR. Here the immuneACCESS table is served through TCRdb, limited to in-frame sequences with V and J called. Missing clones are a known gap in these copies; in checked studies unresolved V genes cover under half, and the rest lacks a known reason. This sample has 200,000 to 250,000 clones in its table, and approximately 81% of those were observed once. Clones ranked in the top ten supply about 3% of the sample. Sequenced material: PBMCs. These receptors were taken from a man younger than 40 in good health and CMV-seronegative.

Note on this clone: This sample includes further DNA sequences coding for the same CDR3. V gene TRBV27 combines with J gene TRBJ1-1; D not resolved. This CDR3 has 13 amino acids. Germline CDR1 MNHEY, CDR2 SMNVEV (reference sequence). Trimming shortened V by 6 bases and J by 9 bases, and 17 bases separated the two germline ends. CDR3 DNA sequence: TGTGCCAGCAGCCCCGGTAGCCGCGGTAAAGCTTTCTTT. It is translated as CASSPGSRGKAFF.

This clone was recorded once. The J gene is TRBJ2-7, the V gene TRBV7-2; 8 bases are a match to TRBD1. Trimming removed 4 bases from V and 3 bases from J; junction bases left unmatched: 8. Germline CDR1 is SGHTA and CDR2 is FQGNSA. The CDR3 runs to 15 residues. CDR3 bases: TGTGCCAGCAGCTCCCGGGACAGGCACAACTACGAGCAGTACTTC. This codes for CASSSRDRHNYEQYF.

This clone was detected once. J is TRBJ2-7 and V is TRBV6-6, with 10 bases aligning to TRBD1. V shed 6 bases and J 4 bases; nucleotides not matched to a gene: 6. In germline, CDR1 is MNHNY, CDR2 SVGAGI (reference sequence). This CDR3 comprises 14 residues. The CDR3 sequence is CASRRQGAEYEQYF. Written as DNA, the CDR3 is TGTGCCAGCAGACGACAGGGGGCAGAGTACGAGCAGTACTTC.

This clone has just one count. The J gene is TRBJ2-5, the V gene TRBV28, with unresolved D. The last part of the DNA fits TRBJ2-7 better; the J call may be wrong. CDR1 MDHEN and CDR2 SYDVKM come from the germline V gene. The CDR3 is 12 residues long. Written as DNA, the CDR3 is TGTGCCAGCAGTACCCAGAACTACGAGCAGTACTTC. As protein: CASSTQNYEQYF.

The chain uses TRBV27 and TRBJ2-3; D perhaps matches TRBD2 (5 bases). Deletions cut 6 bases from V and 2 bases from J, with 9 bases between. Germline-derived CDR1 and CDR2 are MNHEY and SMNVEV (reference sequence). The CDR3 sequence is 13 residues long. The CDR3 DNA is TGTGCCAGCAGGGACGGACTCACAGATACGCAGTATTTT. It encodes CASRDGLTDTQYF.

The V call is TRBV11-2, the J call TRBJ2-7; D is possibly TRBD1 (6 bases). Germline CDR1 SGHAT, CDR2 FQNNGV. CDR3 length: 16 amino acids. Trimming took 1 base from V and 6 from J, leaving 19 bases between them. CDR3 residues: CASSLVAGTHLFEQYF. The CDR3 DNA sequence: TGTGCCAGCAGCTTAGTTGCAGGGACACATCTTTTCGAGCAGTACTTC.

The chain is built from TRBV5-1 and TRBJ2-5; 8 nucleotides line up with TRBD1. V lost 0 bases to trimming and J lost 5 bases; unmatched junction nucleotides: 6. The CDR3 totals 15 residues. Germline CDR1 reads SGHRS; CDR2 reads YFSETQ. The CDR3 region has the DNA TGCGCCAGCAGCTTGGGCAGGGGGCGTTCCGAGACCCAGTACTTC. Translation gives CASSLGRGRSETQYF. Filled out from reference TRBV5-1 and TRBJ2-5, the complete variable domain reads KAGVTQTPRYLIKTRGQQVTLSCSPISGHRSVSWYQQTPGQGLQFLFEYFSETQRNKGNFPGRFSGRQFSNSRSEMNVSTLELGDSALYLCASSLGRGRSETQYFGPGTRLLVL.

The genes are TRBV5-1 and TRBJ1-1, with TRBD1 matching over 10 bases. J gave up 3 bases and V 4 bases, and 15 bases lay outside the gene matches. Germline V gene lookup returns CDR1 SGHRS and CDR2 YFSETQ. There are 18 residues in the CDR3. The CDR3 DNA follows: TGCGCCAGCAGCCCTCGGACAGGGGGGGTGATTTTTGACACTGAAGCTTTCTTT. This translates into CASSPRTGGVIFDTEAFF.

The chain recombines TRBV4-1 with TRBJ2-1; a possible D gene is TRBD2 (6 bases). Trimming stripped 3 bases from V and 3 bases from J, with 21 bases between. There are 18 residues in the CDR3. Germline CDR1 and CDR2: MGHRA and YSYEKL. CDR3 nucleotides: TGCGCCAGCAGCCACCCTGGGGCATCCGGGACTTACTACAATGAGCAGTTCTTC. Its protein product is CASSHPGASGTYYNEQFF.

This clone was found a few times. A read error may produce the germline difference seen at one junction end. DNA of the CDR3: TGCGCCAGCAGCCAAGATTGGCTAGCGGGGGGTGAGGGGGCCAGCGTCCTGACTTTC. It codes for CASSQDWLAGGEGASVLTF. The chain recombines TRBV4-3 with TRBJ2-6; 11 nucleotides agree with TRBD2. The germline V gene has CDR1 LGHNA and CDR2 YSLEER. The CDR3 is 19 residues long.

The chain couples TRBV11-1 to TRBJ2-2; weak D call: TRBD2 (5 bases). V lost 4 bases and J 1 base, leaving 10 bases between the germline ends. The CDR3 has 15 amino acids. Germline CDR1 reads SGHAT; CDR2 reads FQDESV (reference sequence). The CDR3 DNA is TGTGCCAGCAGCTATTTAGAGGGGAACACCGGGGAGCTGTTTTTT. Amino acids: CASSYLEGNTGELFF.

The CDR3 bases are TGTGCCAGCAGCGTCTCCCCACAGTCCCGGTCAGATACGCAGTATTTT. Protein product: CASSVSPQSRSDTQYF. This chain joins TRBV9 and TRBJ2-3; D remains unclear. Germline values: CDR1 SGDLS, CDR2 YYNGEE. The CDR3 consists of 16 residues. Trimming cost V 2 bases and J 4 bases, with 17 bases left between them.

This chain uses TRBV7-9 with TRBJ1-4, with D perhaps TRBD1 (5 bases). The germline gives CDR1 SEHNR, CDR2 FQNEAQ (reference sequence). Trimming removed 0 bases at V and 8 bases at J, with 13 bases between. CDR3 size: 15 residues. CDR3 DNA sequence: TGTGCCAGCAGCTTAGCTGTCAGGGCAGGCGAAAAACTGTTTTTT. Its translation is CASSLAVRAGEKLFF.

This clone was seen once. The CDR3 bases are TGTGCCAGCAGCCGACGACTAGCGGGGGCCCAAGAGACCCAGTACTTC. The encoded protein is CASSRRLAGAQETQYF. This sequence joins TRBV7-9 and TRBJ2-5; 12 bases match TRBD2. Germline V gene data show CDR1 as SEHNR and CDR2 as FQNEAQ (reference sequence). The CDR3 runs to 16 residues. V trimming: 5 bases; J trimming: 1 base; junction bases outside the gene matches: 5. Full variable domain (rest looked up from reference TRBV7-9 and TRBJ2-5): DTGVSQNPRHKITKRGQNVTFRCDPISEHNRLYWYRQTLGQGPEFLTYFQNEAQLEKSRLLSDRFSAERPKGSFSTLEIQRTEQGDSAMYLCASSRRLAGAQETQYFGPGTRLLVL.

The chain joins TRBV6-1 to TRBJ1-6; D uncertain. V dropped 7 bases and J dropped 8 bases, with 9 bases sitting between them. Germline CDR1 reads MNHNS; CDR2 reads SASEGT. CDR3 length equals 12 residues. CDR3 region: CASTRGDSPLHF. Here the CDR3 DNA reads TGTGCCAGCACCCGAGGCGATTCACCCCTCCACTTT.

This clone was found once. The V and J genes are TRBV9 and TRBJ2-7; 9 bases are shared with TRBD1. The CDR3 length is 14 residues. Per the germline V gene, CDR1 is SGDLS and CDR2 is YYNGEE. V lost 7 bases and J lost 3; bases outside the gene matches: 8. CDR3 loop: CASGGAGQGYEQYF. The CDR3 region has the DNA TGTGCCAGCGGGGGGGCGGGACAGGGCTACGAGCAGTACTTC.

This clone was detected a few times. The chain links TRBV28 to TRBJ2-7, with a tentative D call TRBD1 (6 bases). The V end was cut by 1 base, the J end by 5 bases, with 18 bases between. Germline CDR1 reads MDHEN; CDR2 reads SYDVKM. This CDR3 has 16 amino acids. CDR3 region: CASSLFSGRGSHEQYF. The CDR3 DNA is TGTGCCAGCAGTTTATTTTCGGGCAGGGGTAGCCACGAGCAGTACTTC.

This clone showed up just a few times. The chain carries TRBV7-2 and TRBJ2-1, with TRBD2 identical over 9 bases. The CDR3 length is 17 residues. With V trimmed by 0 bases and J by 6 bases, 9 bases remained unmatched. Germline values: CDR1 SGHTA, CDR2 FQGNSA. CDR3 bases: TGTGCCAGCAGCTTAGCGCTCGGGCGGGGGGGCCTCAATGAGCAGTTCTTC. Encoded protein: CASSLALGRGGLNEQFF.

Points on this clone: At one end the junction does not follow the germline gene, possibly because of a read error. The chain joins TRBV6-1 to TRBJ2-1; TRBD2 agrees at 8 bases. The V gene's germline CDR1 is MNHNS and CDR2 SASEGT. The CDR3 has 15 residues. The CDR3 region has the DNA TGTGCCAGCAGGGAAGCGGGGGCCCTCTACAATGAGCAGTTCTTC. Translation gives CASREAGALYNEQFF.

The chain recombines TRBV18 with TRBJ1-6; D call uncertain. Germline CDR1 and CDR2: KGHSH and LQKENI. V lost 0 bases and J 14 bases, leaving 20 bases between the germline ends. The CDR3 has 16 amino acids. The CDR3, as DNA: TGTGCCAGCTCACCACCCCCCGCGAATATTTATTCGGCCCTCCACTTT. Protein sequence: CASSPPPANIYSALHF.

This clone appeared a few times. The chain carries TRBV18 and TRBJ1-3; possible D gene TRBD1, 6 bases. CDR3 length: 16 amino acids. V was cut by 3 bases and J by 0 bases, with 12 bases left in between. Per the germline V gene, CDR1 is KGHSH and CDR2 is LQKENI. The CDR3 protein is CASSPLRDNSGNTIYF. CDR3 nucleotides: TGTGCCAGCTCACCCCTCCGGGACAACTCTGGAAACACCATATATTTT.

This clone was detected once. The chain recombines TRBV5-1 with TRBJ1-3; 9 bases are shared with TRBD1. With 4 bases clipped from V and 4 bases from J, the junction kept 12 bases outside the gene matches. Germline CDR1 SGHRS, CDR2 YFSETQ. This CDR3 has 17 amino acids. CDR3: CASSLGRSTGGGNTIYF. The CDR3 bases are TGCGCCAGCAGCCTTGGCAGATCAACAGGGGGCGGAAACACCATATATTTT.

The V and J genes are TRBV5-1 and TRBJ2-5, with D perhaps TRBD2 (5 bases). The V end was cut by 0 bases, the J end by 5 bases, with 14 bases between. Germline V gene lookup returns CDR1 SGHRS and CDR2 YFSETQ. The CDR3 contains 15 residues. The CDR3 loop is CASSLGIRGGETQYF. Written as DNA, the CDR3 is TGCGCCAGCAGCTTGGGAATCCGGGGTGGGGAGACCCAGTACTTC.

V gene TRBV5-1 combines with J gene TRBJ2-1; 9 bases align to TRBD2. Germline V lookup: CDR1 SGHRS, CDR2 YFSETQ. V dropped 2 bases and J dropped 7; count of bases not matched to a gene: 7. The CDR3 sequence is 15 residues long. The CDR3 bases are TGCGCCAGCAGCTTCGGCGGGGGGGCGAGGAATGAGCAGTTCTTC. Its translation: CASSFGGGARNEQFF.

The chain employs TRBV28 and TRBJ1-4; D might be TRBD1 (5 bases). The V and J ends lost 5 bases and 7 bases respectively, with 20 bases between them. The CDR3 sequence is 16 residues long. Germline V gives CDR1 MDHEN, CDR2 SYDVKM. The CDR3, as DNA: TGTGCCAGCAGTACCGGTGGGGTGGGGGGGAGTGAAAAACTGTTTTTT. It specifies CASSTGGVGGSEKLFF.

The DNA for the CDR3 is TGTGCCAGCAGGAGAGGGTACAATGAGCAGTTCTTC. Translated: CASRRGYNEQFF. This chain links TRBV28 with TRBJ2-1; D perhaps matches TRBD2 (5 bases). Deletions cut 6 bases from V and 4 bases from J, with 7 bases between. Germline CDR1 reads MDHEN; CDR2 reads SYDVKM. The CDR3 is made up of 12 amino acids. Full variable domain (rest looked up from reference TRBV28 and TRBJ2-1): DVKVTQSSRYLVKRTGEKVFLECVQDMDHENMFWYRQDPGLGLRLIYFSYDVKMKEKGDIPEGYSVSREKKERFSLILESASTNQTSMYLCASRRGYNEQFFGPGTRLTVL.

The chain carries TRBV28 and TRBJ2-1; 8 bases are a match to TRBD2. The CDR3 consists of 16 residues. With V trimmed by 5 bases and J by 4 bases, 10 bases remained unmatched. Germline V gene sequence: CDR1 MDHEN, CDR2 SYDVKM. CDR3 residues: CASSPYTSGSYNEQFF. CDR3 sequence (DNA): TGTGCCAGCAGTCCCTATACTAGCGGTTCTTACAATGAGCAGTTCTTC.

J is TRBJ1-3 and V is TRBV6-6; 9 bases are a match to TRBD1. The CDR3 totals 16 residues. Per germline, CDR1 MNHNY and CDR2 SVGAGI (reference sequence). Germline trimming cut 6 bases from V and 2 bases from J; bases unmatched to any gene: 8. As DNA, the CDR3 is TGTGCCAGCAGACTACAGGGGGCCTGGGCTGGAAACACCATATATTTT. Translating it yields CASRLQGAWAGNTIYF.

Only a few counts were recorded for this clone. The chain employs TRBV18 and TRBJ2-3, with 8 bases aligning to TRBD1. J was trimmed by 3 bases and V by 1 base; bases with no gene match: 18. CDR3 length: 20 residues. Looked up from germline, CDR1 is KGHSH and CDR2 is LQKENI. CDR3 sequence (DNA): TGTGCCAGCTCACCACTGGCCGGACAGGGTGGGGTCCCCTCAACAGATACGCAGTATTTT. Translating gives CASSPLAGQGGVPSTDTQYF.

The chain couples TRBV2 to TRBJ1-5; D may be TRBD1 (5 bases). Per germline, CDR1 SNHLY and CDR2 FYNNEI. V shed 2 bases and J shed 4 bases, with 12 bases lying between them. The CDR3 spans 15 residues. The chain's CDR3 is CASSESGGGNQPQHF. Here the CDR3 DNA reads TGTGCCAGCAGTGAATCGGGGGGAGGAAATCAGCCCCAGCATTTT. The full variable domain, completed using reference TRBV2 and TRBJ1-5, is EPEVTQTPSHQVTQMGQEVILRCVPISNHLYFYWYRQILGQKVEFLVSFYNNEISEKSEIFDDQFSVERPDGSNFTLKIRSTKLEDSAMYFCASSESGGGNQPQHFGDGTRLSIL.

This rearrangement joins TRBV6-1 to TRBJ1-2, with 10 nucleotides matching TRBD1. This CDR3 region has 15 residues. Germline V gene data show CDR1 as MNHNS and CDR2 as SASEGT. V lost 6 bases and J lost 4; bases outside the gene matches: 8. The CDR3 loop is CASSRGTGAGYGYTF. The CDR3 DNA sequence: TGTGCCAGCAGCCGGGGGACAGGGGCAGGCTATGGCTACACCTTC.